The clone carrying this T cell receptor (beta chain) has a handful of counts. As yet, its antigen is unknown. iRepertoire HTBI primers and Arm-PCR of CDR3 regions built TCR beta libraries. Each CDR3 protein gets one entry after TCRdb re-called the multiplex PCR reads with MiXCR. The table lists 400,000 to 450,000 distinct CDR3 sequences, 14% to 15% of them singletons. This sample is drawn from a study of regulatory T cells in long-lasting Graves disease. Study results and limitations: Sample size was small, which may have lowered accuracy.

Time point here: newly diagnosed GD, antithyroid drugs for less than 3 months. RNA extracted from PBMCs served as the sequencing template. Germline V gene lookup returns CDR1 MNHNS and CDR2 SASEGT. Unmatched junction bases numbered 20, after V lost 7 bases and J lost 4 bases. The CDR3 is 20 amino acids. These data were also filed under a second study, of T cells in Graves' hyperthyroidism and ophthalmopathy. That source notes: Stable Graves' hyperthyroidism denoted no ophthalmopathy progression over 18 months.

The receptor was derived from a woman between 25 and 40 years old with Graves disease. J is TRBJ2-1 and V is TRBV6-1, with 12 bases identical to TRBD1. This specimen was peripheral blood mononuclear cells (PBMCs), taken at new diagnosis, from a patient treated with antithyroid drugs. This chain's CDR3 is CASNHPGQGAIRGQYNEQFF. As DNA, the CDR3 is TGTGCCAGCAACCACCCGGGACAGGGGGCAATACGTGGGCAATACAATGAGCAGTTCTTC.